These T cell receptor beta chains were read from a single sample in a study of T-cell reconstitution after alpha-beta-depleted transplantation in children. TCRdb redid the calling of the PCR reads with MiXCR, one entry per CDR3 protein. The repertoire consists of around 480,000 distinct CDR3 sequences, with 32% occurring once and the leading ten covering 2% to 3%. Sequences were derived from PBMCs from the stem cell graft donor, sampled from the stem cell graft. These receptor sequences come from a human donor who donated a stem cell graft to a child with aplastic anemia. CDR3s include the opening cysteine and the closing phenylalanine or tryptophan. D genes are given only for firm matches. Expanded clones are given a class, and other clones once, few, many or no size at all.

J: TRBJ1-1; size: few; D: TRBD1; V: TRBV28; DNA: TGTGCCAGCAGACAAAGGGACAGGGCCAACACTGAAGCTTTCTTT; CDR3: CASRQRDRANTEAFF
J: TRBJ1-1; size: few; D: .; V: TRBV7-3; DNA: TGTGCCAGCAGCTGGCGGGGGGACACTGAAGCTTTCTTT; CDR3: CASSWRGDTEAFF
J: TRBJ2-2; size: few; D: .; V: TRBV6-5; DNA: TGTGCCAGCAGTTACGGAAGGGGGGTAGGGGAGCTGTTTTTT; CDR3: CASSYGRGVGELFF
J: TRBJ1-5; size: once; D: .; V: TRBV3-1; DNA: TGTGCCAGCAGCCAAGGGAAGATAGGGGCTATCAATCAGCCCCAGCATTTT; CDR3: CASSQGKIGAINQPQHF
J: TRBJ2-5; size: .; D: .; V: TRBV10-3; DNA: TGTGCCATCAGTGAGCGGGAAGCGGAGACCCAGTACTTC; CDR3: CAISEREAETQYF
J: TRBJ1-1; size: .; D: .; V: TRBV10-3; DNA: TGTGCCATCAGGGGAGGGGAAATTGACACTGAAGCTTTCTTT; CDR3: CAIRGGEIDTEAFF
J: TRBJ1-2; size: .; D: .; V: TRBV4-3; DNA: TGCGCCAGCAGCCAAGAAGCAGGGGATGGCTACACCTTC; CDR3: CASSQEAGDGYTF
J: TRBJ1-2; size: .; D: TRBD1; V: TRBV6-1; DNA: TGTGCCAGCAGGATTGGACCCGGGACAGGGCGACCCCCTAACTATGGCTACACCTTC; CDR3: CASRIGPGTGRPPNYGYTF
J: TRBJ1-2; size: few; D: .; V: TRBV12-3/TRBV12-4; DNA: TGTGCCAGCACCCTGAGCCGGGAGGGCTATGGCTACACCTTC; CDR3: CASTLSREGYGYTF
J: TRBJ2-3; size: few; D: .; V: TRBV20-1; DNA: TGCAGTGCTAGCCCCTTACTAGCTTCTAGCACAGATACGCAGTATTTT; CDR3: CSASPLLASSTDTQYF
J: TRBJ1-5; size: few; D: TRBD1; V: TRBV24-1; DNA: TGTGCCACCAGTGACACCGGGACAGGGGGGAATCAGCCCCAGCATTTT; CDR3: CATSDTGTGGNQPQHF